The TCR beta chain under discussion was sequenced for a study of shared clonotypes between healthy human individuals. Sequenced by immunoSEQ multiplex PCR; TCRdb stores in-frame clones only, minus some. The repertoire holds under 2,500,000 clones, 95% seen once, with over 0.1% in the top ten. The receptor comes from a man between 18 and 35 years old in good health. The sequenced material came from naive CD4+ T cells sorted from blood. This sample's subset: CD45RA+ positively selected.

CDR3 in DNA: TGTGCCAGCAGTTTAATCTCAGGGAACTACGAGCAGTACTTC. Translation: CASSLISGNYEQYF. The rearrangement uses TRBV28 and TRBJ2-7, with a weak D call TRBD1 (5 bases). The V gene lost 2 bases and the J gene lost 3 bases, with 11 bases spanning the gap. Germline CDR1 MDHEN, CDR2 SYDVKM. The CDR3 spans 14 residues.